The rows below give T cell receptor beta chains drawn from one sample of a study of metastatic and nonmetastatic thyroid tumors. TCRdb re-called clones via MiXCR from the PCR reads. The sample has 10,000 to 15,000 clones, 20% to 25% seen once; the top ten hold around 3.3%. Material: blood. The receptors come from a female donor with papillary thyroid cancer or a benign thyroid nodule (not recorded which). Some clones in this sample may be carry-over from other donors' samples. The CDR3 runs from the conserved cysteine through the conserved F or W. D genes are given only for firm matches. Clone size is shown for a subset of rows, as once, few, many or a class of expanded clone.

J	V	size	D	CDR3	DNA
TRBJ1-1	TRBV12-3/TRBV12-4	few	-	CASSLDIGFNTEAFF	TGTGCCAGCAGTTTAGACATAGGGTTTAACACTGAAGCTTTCTTT
TRBJ2-1	TRBV4-1	-	-	CASSQFTGSSYNEQFF	TGCGCCAGCAGCCAATTTACAGGGAGCTCCTACAATGAGCAGTTCTTC
TRBJ2-1	TRBV20-1	many	TRBD2	CSARVGTSGRAVGEQFF	TGCAGTGCTAGAGTTGGTACTAGCGGGAGGGCCGTCGGTGAGCAGTTCTTC
TRBJ2-7	TRBV15	few	-	CATSRVAGLSYEQYF	TGTGCCACCAGCAGAGTGGCGGGCCTGTCCTACGAGCAGTACTTC
TRBJ2-7	TRBV20-1	-	TRBD2	CSASGTSGNYEQYF	TGCAGTGCTAGCGGGACTAGCGGCAACTACGAGCAGTACTTC
TRBJ1-2	TRBV11-1	many	-	CASSSQLSGVGYGYTF	TGTGCCAGCAGCTCCCAACTTTCGGGTGTTGGCTATGGCTACACCTTC
TRBJ1-2	TRBV28	few	-	CASSLKGERGYTF	TGTGCCAGCAGCCTTAAAGGGGAGCGGGGCTACACCTTC
TRBJ1-3	TRBV10-3	-	TRBD1	CAISGQQGRDRGFSGNTIYF	TGTGCCATCAGTGGACAGCAGGGCCGGGACAGGGGCTTCTCTGGAAACACCATATATTTT
TRBJ2-1	TRBV27	few	TRBD2	CASAITSGSYNEQFF	TGTGCCAGCGCGATAACTAGCGGATCCTACAATGAGCAGTTCTTC
TRBJ1-3	TRBV6-1	medium-sized	-	CASSLGRISGNTIYF	TGTGCCAGCAGTCTGGGACGTATCTCTGGAAACACCATATATTTT
TRBJ2-7	TRBV5-1	once	-	CASSLVVGLYEQYF	TGCGCCAGCAGCTTGGTGGTGGGGCTCTACGAGCAGTACTTC
TRBJ1-5	TRBV6-5	few	TRBD1	CASSLGQVQGPQHF	TGTGCCAGCAGTTTGGGACAGGTGCAAGGGCCCCAGCATTTT
TRBJ1-2	TRBV20-1	many	-	CSARDQGGGYGYTF	TGCAGTGCTAGAGATCAGGGCGGAGGCTATGGCTACACCTTC
TRBJ2-7	TRBV19	few	-	CASRKTRDTLYEQYF	TGTGCCAGTCGGAAGACCCGGGACACCCTCTACGAGCAGTACTTC
TRBJ2-7	TRBV29-1	medium-sized	-	CSVDRGYEQYF	TGCAGCGTTGATAGGGGCTACGAGCAGTACTTC